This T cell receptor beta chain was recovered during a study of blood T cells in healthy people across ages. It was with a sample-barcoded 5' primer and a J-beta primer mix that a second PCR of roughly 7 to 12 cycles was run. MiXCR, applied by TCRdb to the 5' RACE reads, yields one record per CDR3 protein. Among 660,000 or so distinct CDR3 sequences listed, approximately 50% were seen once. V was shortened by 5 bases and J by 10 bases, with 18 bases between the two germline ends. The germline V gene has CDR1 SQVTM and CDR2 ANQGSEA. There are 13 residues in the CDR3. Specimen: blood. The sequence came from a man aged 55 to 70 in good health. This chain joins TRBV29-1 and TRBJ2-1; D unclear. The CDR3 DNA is TGCAGCGTTTCGGACCGATACACCTACGAGCAGTTCTTC. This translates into CSVSDRYTYEQFF.